This is a list of T cell receptor beta chains from one sample in a study of blood T cell repertoires in COVID-19. Sequencing was performed with immunoSEQ multiplex PCR; in TCRdb, only in-frame clones are kept and a portion is missing. The table shows over 400,000 clones, with approximately 86% occurring only once. The sequenced sample was PBMCs or T cells enriched from blood (not recorded which). The receptor source for this set is a woman aged 55-69 years who had recovered from COVID-19. Each CDR3 is given with its conserved first and last residue. D genes are given only for firm matches. For some rows the clone size is stated as once, few or many, or as a class when expanded; others skip it.

D,J,V,size,CDR3,DNA
-,TRBJ1-1,TRBV11-2,-,CASSLGRGKRKGETEAFF,TGTGCCAGCAGCTTAGGCCGAGGGAAGAGGAAGGGCGAGACTGAAGCTTTCTTT
-,TRBJ1-3,TRBV3-1/TRBV3-2,few,CASSQNGAGNTIYF,TGTGCCAGCAGCCAAAATGGAGCTGGAAACACCATATATTTT
-,TRBJ2-2,TRBV6-4,-,CASSRGFTNTGELFF,TGTGCCAGCAGTCGGGGGTTTACGAACACCGGGGAGCTGTTTTTT
-,TRBJ1-2,TRBV5-4,-,CASSPGGVKANYGYTF,TGTGCCAGCAGCCCGGGGGGGGTTAAAGCTAACTATGGCTACACCTTC
-,TRBJ1-3,TRBV5-1,-,CASSLGAGSGNTIYF,TGCGCCAGCAGCTTGGGGGCAGGGTCTGGAAACACCATATATTTT
TRBD2,TRBJ2-3,TRBV7-2,-,CASSRMGTSGGYTQYF,TGTGCCAGCAGCCGTATGGGGACTAGCGGGGGCTATACGCAGTATTTT
-,TRBJ2-3,TRBV27,-,CASSYSPLSTDTQYF,TGTGCCAGCAGTTACAGCCCCCTTAGCACAGATACGCAGTATTTT
TRBD1,TRBJ1-2,TRBV9,-,CASSAGRDRLNYGYTF,TGTGCCAGCAGCGCAGGACGGGACAGGCTAAACTATGGCTACACCTTC
TRBD1,TRBJ2-3,TRBV11-2,-,CASRTPGQSFVNTQYF,TGTGCCAGCAGAACCCCGGGACAGAGTTTCGTGAATACGCAGTATTTT
TRBD1,TRBJ1-2,TRBV3-1/TRBV3-2,-,CASSQRTGGNYGYTF,TGTGCCAGCAGCCAGCGGACAGGGGGGAACTATGGCTACACCTTC
-,TRBJ1-2,TRBV10-3,-,CAALQGYGYTF,TGTGCCGCACTACAGGGTTATGGCTACACCTTC
TRBD1,TRBJ2-3,TRBV7-9,-,CASSSLDRASTDTQYF,TGTGCCAGCAGCTCTTTGGACAGGGCCTCCACAGATACGCAGTATTTT
-,TRBJ2-3,TRBV21-1,-,CASSAQTERWGTDTQYF,TGTGCCAGCAGCGCCCAGACAGAGAGATGGGGCACAGATACGCAGTATTTT
-,TRBJ1-3,TRBV6-5,-,CASTERGRGNTIYF,TGTGCCAGCACCGAGAGAGGGAGGGGGAACACCATATATTTT
TRBD2,TRBJ2-7,TRBV5-1,-,CASSLEGLVSYEQYF,TGCGCCAGCAGCTTGGAGGGACTAGTTTCCTACGAGCAGTACTTC
TRBD1,TRBJ1-5,TRBV25-1,-,CANPSRDRDDGPQHF,TGTGCCAACCCGTCCCGGGACAGGGACGACGGTCCCCAGCATTTT
-,TRBJ1-1,TRBV10-3,-,CAILTDRVDTEAFF,TGTGCCATCCTGACAGATCGGGTTGACACTGAAGCTTTCTTT
TRBD1,TRBJ1-2,TRBV18,few,CASSPGTGRSYGYTF,TGTGCCAGCTCACCAGGGACAGGGAGGAGCTATGGCTACACCTTC